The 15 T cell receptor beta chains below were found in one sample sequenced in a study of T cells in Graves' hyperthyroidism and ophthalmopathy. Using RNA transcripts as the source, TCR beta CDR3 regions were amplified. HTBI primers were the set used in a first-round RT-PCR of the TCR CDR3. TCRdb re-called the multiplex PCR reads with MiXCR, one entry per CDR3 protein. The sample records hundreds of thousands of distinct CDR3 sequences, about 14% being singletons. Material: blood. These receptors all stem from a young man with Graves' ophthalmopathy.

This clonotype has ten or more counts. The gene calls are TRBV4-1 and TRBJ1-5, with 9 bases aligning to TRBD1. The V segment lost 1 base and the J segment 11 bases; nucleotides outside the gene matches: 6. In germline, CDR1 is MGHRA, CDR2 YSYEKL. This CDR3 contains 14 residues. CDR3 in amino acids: CASSQASQGAAQHF. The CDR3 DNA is TGCGCCAGCAGCCAAGCATCACAGGGGGCAGCCCAGCATTTT.

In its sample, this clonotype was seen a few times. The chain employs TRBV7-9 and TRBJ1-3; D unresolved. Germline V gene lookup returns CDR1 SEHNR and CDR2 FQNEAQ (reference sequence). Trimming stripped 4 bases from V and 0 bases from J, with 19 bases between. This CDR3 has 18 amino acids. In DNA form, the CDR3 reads TGTGCCAGCAGCTCAACAACCCCGGACCGCTACTCTGGAAACACCATATATTTT. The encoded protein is CASSSTTPDRYSGNTIYF.

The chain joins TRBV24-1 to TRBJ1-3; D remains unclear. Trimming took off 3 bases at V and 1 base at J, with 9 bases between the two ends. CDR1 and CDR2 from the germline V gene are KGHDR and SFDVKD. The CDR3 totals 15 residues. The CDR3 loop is CATSDPRASGNTIYF. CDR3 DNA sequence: TGTGCCACCAGTGATCCAAGGGCATCTGGAAACACCATATATTTT.

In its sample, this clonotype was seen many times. The CDR3 DNA reads as TGTGCCACCAGTGGTTCGAAGGTGTTCCGAGGCACCGGGGAGCTGTTTTTT. It yields the protein CATSGSKVFRGTGELFF. The V call is TRBV24-1, the J call TRBJ2-2; D is unresolved. Per the germline V gene, CDR1 is KGHDR and CDR2 is SFDVKD. The CDR3 runs 17 residues. V was shortened by 5 bases and J by 4 bases, with 19 bases between the two germline ends.

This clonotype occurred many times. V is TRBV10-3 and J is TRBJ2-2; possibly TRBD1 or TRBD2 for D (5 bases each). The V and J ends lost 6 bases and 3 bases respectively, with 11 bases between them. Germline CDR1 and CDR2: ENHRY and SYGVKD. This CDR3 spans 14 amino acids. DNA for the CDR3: TGTGCCATCAGGGGGACGCCGGACACCGGGGAGCTGTTTTTT. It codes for CAIRGTPDTGELFF.

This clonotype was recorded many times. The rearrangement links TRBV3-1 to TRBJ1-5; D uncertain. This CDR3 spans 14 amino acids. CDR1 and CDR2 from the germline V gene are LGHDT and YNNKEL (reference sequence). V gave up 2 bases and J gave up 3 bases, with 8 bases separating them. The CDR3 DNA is TGTGCCAGCAGCCAATCCCGGAACAATCAGCCCCAGCATTTT. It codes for CASSQSRNNQPQHF.

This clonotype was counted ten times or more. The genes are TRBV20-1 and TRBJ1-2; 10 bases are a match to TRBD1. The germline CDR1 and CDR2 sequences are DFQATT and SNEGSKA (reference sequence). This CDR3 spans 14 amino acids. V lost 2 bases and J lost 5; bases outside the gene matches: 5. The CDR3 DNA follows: TGCAGTGCTAGAAGGGGGACAGGGGAATATGGCTACACCTTC. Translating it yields CSARRGTGEYGYTF.

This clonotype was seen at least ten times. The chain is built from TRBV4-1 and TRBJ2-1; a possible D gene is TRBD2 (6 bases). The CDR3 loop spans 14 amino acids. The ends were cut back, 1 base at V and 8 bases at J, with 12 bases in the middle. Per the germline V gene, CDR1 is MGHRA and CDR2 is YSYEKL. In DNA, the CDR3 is TGCGCCAGCAGCCAAGTCACAGCGGGCGATGAGCAGTTCTTC. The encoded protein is CASSQVTAGDEQFF.

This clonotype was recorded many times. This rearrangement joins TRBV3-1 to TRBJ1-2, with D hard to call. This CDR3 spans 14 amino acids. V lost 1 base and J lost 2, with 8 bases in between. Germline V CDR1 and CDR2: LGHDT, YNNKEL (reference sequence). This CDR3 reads CASSQGIGNYGYTF. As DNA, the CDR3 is TGTGCCAGCAGCCAAGGGATAGGGAACTATGGCTACACCTTC.

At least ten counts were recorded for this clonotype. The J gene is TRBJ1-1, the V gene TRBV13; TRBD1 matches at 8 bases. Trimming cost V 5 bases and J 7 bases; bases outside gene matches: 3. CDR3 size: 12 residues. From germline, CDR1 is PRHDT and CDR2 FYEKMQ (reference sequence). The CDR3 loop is CASSGGQGEAFF. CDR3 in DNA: TGTGCCAGCAGCGGAGGACAGGGTGAAGCTTTCTTT.

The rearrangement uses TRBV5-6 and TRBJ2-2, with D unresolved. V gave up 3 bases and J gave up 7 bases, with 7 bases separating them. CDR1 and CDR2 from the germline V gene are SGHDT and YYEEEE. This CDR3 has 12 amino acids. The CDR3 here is CASSSVNGELFF. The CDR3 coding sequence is TGTGCCAGCAGCTCGGTCAACGGGGAGCTGTTTTTT.

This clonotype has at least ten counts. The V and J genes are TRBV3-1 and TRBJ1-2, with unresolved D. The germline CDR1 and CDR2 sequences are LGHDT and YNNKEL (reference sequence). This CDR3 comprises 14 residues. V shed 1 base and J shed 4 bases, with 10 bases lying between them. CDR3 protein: CASSQVGDTYGYTF. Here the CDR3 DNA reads TGTGCCAGCAGCCAAGTGGGCGACACCTATGGCTACACCTTC.

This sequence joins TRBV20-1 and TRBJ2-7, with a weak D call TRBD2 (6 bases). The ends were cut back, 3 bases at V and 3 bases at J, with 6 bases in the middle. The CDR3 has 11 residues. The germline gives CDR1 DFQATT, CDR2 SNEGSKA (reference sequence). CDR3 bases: TGCAGTGCTAGCGGGGGCTACGAGCAGTACTTC. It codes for CSASGGYEQYF.

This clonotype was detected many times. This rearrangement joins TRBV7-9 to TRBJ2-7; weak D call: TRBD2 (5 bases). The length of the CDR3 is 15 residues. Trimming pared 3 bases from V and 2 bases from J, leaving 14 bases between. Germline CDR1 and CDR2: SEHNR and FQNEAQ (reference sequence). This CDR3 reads CASSFPGNGAYEQYF. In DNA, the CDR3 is TGTGCCAGCAGCTTTCCGGGAAATGGGGCCTACGAGCAGTACTTC.

The CDR3 here is CASSESPGGLTGELFF. The CDR3 coding sequence is TGCGCCAGCAGTGAATCCCCAGGGGGCCTCACCGGGGAGCTGTTTTTT. This rearrangement joins TRBV10-1 to TRBJ2-2; TRBD1 matches 8 bases. The CDR3 runs 16 residues. Germline trimming cut 3 bases from V and 4 bases from J; bases unmatched to any gene: 7. From germline, CDR1 is WNHNN and CDR2 SYGVQD (reference sequence).